This TCR beta chain was observed in a study of vaccination effects on CD4 cells after COVID-19. ViraFEST used viral peptide pools to expand antigen-specific CD4+ T cells before sequencing. Following culture for approximately 11 days, CD4+ T cells were isolated. The healthy vaccine recipients, who had no prior SARS-CoV-2 infection, showed negative nucleocapsid antibodies. Two million PBMC per well were cultured with 8.5 to 10 IU/ml IL-2 and approximately 10 ug/ml peptides. Half-medium exchanges with IL-2 medium took place on days 3 and 7. Overall study findings and caveats: Marked clonal contraction of both clone types appeared late after vaccination.

Worth noting for this clone: Its antigen is unknown.

The germline V gene has CDR1 MNHEY and CDR2 SVGAGI. The CDR3 has 14 amino acids. Trimming stripped 6 bases from V and 0 bases from J, with 12 bases between. Produced via immunoSEQ multiplex PCR; TCRdb's table is partial and in-frame only. This table holds about 65,000 clones, roughly four fifths found once. Sequencing was performed on CD4+ T cells from PBMCs cultured with HCoV-NL63 spike peptides, taken before COVID-19 vaccination. The rearrangement links TRBV6-5 to TRBJ2-7; no definite D call. The TCR originated in a human donor who received a COVID-19 vaccine. The DNA of the CDR3 is TGTGCCAGCAGCTCCACCTCAAACTCCTACGAGCAGTACGTC. Protein product: CASSSTSNSYEQYV.